This TCR beta chain stems from a study of regulatory T cells in long-lasting Graves disease (dated by TCRdb to about 2021). The study in broad terms: Newly diagnosed Graves' disease patients had taken antithyroid drugs for less than 3 months. The study took place in China and was registered as a clinical trial. A total of about 35 samples underwent TCR sequencing, from roughly 13 patients with persistent Graves' disease and about 20 patients with newly diagnosed Graves' disease. Peripheral blood TCR sequencing and RNA sequencing compared persistent Graves' disease patients with newly diagnosed Graves' disease patients. Study-level results and caveats: More public clonotypes were shared among persistent patients (around 2,600) than among newly diagnosed patients (just under 1,000). Persistent disease showed preferential use of TRBV28, TRBJ1-2 and TRBJ2-5, whereas newly diagnosed disease favored TRBV20-1 and TRBJ2-1. Compared with newly diagnosed patients, patients with persistent Graves' disease had lower TCR Shannon entropy and fewer highly expanded clones, which suggests clonal expansion. Only the TCR beta chain was sequenced and analyzed. Only peripheral blood was studied, because thyroid tissue, the primary lesion, was inaccessible. The small sample size was acknowledged by the authors as a limitation that may reduce accuracy.

V loses 6 bases of germline sequence and J loses 2 bases, and the interval between the two ends is 14 bases. Including the terminal cysteine and phenylalanine, the CDR3 comprises 15 residues. Only CDR3 DNA is held: 45 bases, read in frame from base 1. What the time point label conveys for this sample: newly diagnosed GD, antithyroid drugs for less than 3 months. For both TCR sequencing and RNA sequencing, RNA was extracted from PBMCs using TRIzol. The diagnosis of Graves' disease was made according to American Thyroid Association guidelines. Patients were recruited from an endocrinology department in Xi'an, China. From each patient, approximately 10 milliliters of peripheral blood was collected into an EDTA anticoagulant tube. Ficoll Paque Plus density gradient separation was used to isolate PBMCs, and no additional T cell sorting was done. An Agilent 2100 Bioanalyzer and agarose gel were used to check RNA quality, while a NanoDrop 2000 measured RNA concentration.

The table lists this clonotype with many counts. Its antigen target is currently unknown. No qualities accompany the bases; no much larger clone lies one base away. Library construction relied on multiplex PCR. Instrument used: Illumina HiSeq 4000. iRepertoire HTBI primers and Arm-PCR amplification of CDR3 regions were used to construct TCR beta libraries. Before sequencing, the PCR products went through gel purification. The study's processing was this. A total of roughly 67 TRBV and 14 TRBJ segments were identified across samples and were used for gene usage analysis of CDR3 amino acid clonotypes. Filtered high-quality paired reads were merged into contigs using COPE and FqMerger. BLAST was used to align contigs to the IMGT TRBV, TRBD and TRBJ reference genes, and CDR3 was defined following IMGT. Clonotypes above 0.1% frequency were classified as highly expanded clones. Shannon entropy served as the measure of repertoire diversity, while the Gini coefficient captured V-J evenness. Clonotypes shared by more than one individual were considered public. TCRdb redid the processing of the public reads, applying fastp at Q25 and MiXCR, and retained in-frame beta chains. Under each unique CDR3 protein, matching rows form one entry showing the most common genes and DNA. TCRdb, not the original authors, processed these V and J calls. Counted in this sample were 550,000 to 600,000 distinct CDR3 sequences; roughly a sixth of them appeared once. 12% of the sample is in the top ten clones.

The same sample was also used in a study of T cells in Graves' hyperthyroidism and ophthalmopathy. As noted in the second study: A patient counted as having stable Graves' hyperthyroidism if no progression to ophthalmopathy occurred over 18 months of follow-up. The hyperthyroidism patients were between 18 and 65 years old and newly diagnosed, with a disease duration of less than 2 months. The study excluded patients with uncontrolled infections, other autoimmune diseases, pregnancy or lactation. Clinical symptoms, serum thyroxine and TRAb, thyroid ultrasound, and orbital computed tomography formed the basis for the diagnoses. A first-round RT-PCR of the TCR CDR3 used the HTBI primer set with the Qiagen OneStep RT-PCR kit. Most expanded thyroid clonotypes (frequency above 0.001) were also detected in blood, a finding suggesting that blood repertoires may reflect thyroid immune responses. In cross-validation, a model built on a 13 V-J signature told ophthalmopathy apart from stable hyperthyroidism with approximately 90% sensitivity and about 81% specificity, and in testing the same model reached 80%/75%. In validation, the model predicted progression to ophthalmopathy a median of 6.5 months before onset, with 70% to 71% sensitivity and roughly 79% specificity. To identify TCR V-J signatures that set the groups apart, the researchers used a discovery cohort of 100 patients, made up of about 44 with Graves' ophthalmopathy and approximately 57 with stable Graves' hyperthyroidism. Prospective prediction of ophthalmopathy was tested in an independent validation cohort consisting of 18 hyperthyroidism patients and 17 patients who later progressed to ophthalmopathy. The approximately 100 discovery patients were divided at random into training and test sets in a 7:3 ratio. In addition, the study compared T-cell repertoires in thyroid tissue and in blood from several Graves' hyperthyroidism patients. Once sampling was done, hyperthyroidism patients were given methimazole at a starting dose of 30 mg daily, whereas ophthalmopathy patients were given high-dose intravenous methylprednisolone. Libraries were constructed in a second round of multiplex PCR, after which size selection and purification were performed. The libraries were sequenced on an Illumina HiSeq2000 using paired-end 100 bp reads. Raw data were processed with SOAPnuke, discarding reads with adapters, uncalled bases, mean Phred below 15, or no exact constant-primer or identifier match. COPE v1.2.5 was used to merge the high-quality paired reads, and each unique nucleotide sequence was defined as a clonotype. Clonotypes were aligned to IMGT TRBV, TRBD and TRBJ reference segments using MiTCR v1.1. Only V-J combinations with frequency above 0.0001, covering 99.2% of repertoires, were analysed. A TCS score was defined as the ratio of F50 (clonal expansion) to E x V (chaos), with BLOSUM62-based TCRdist applied between CDR3 peptides within each V-J. Welch's t-statistics and random forest reduced approximately 520 V-J features to roughly 13, which were used in a naive Bayes classifier (R e1071). Sample size was not statistically predetermined, and blinding of investigators to group allocation was not performed. The paper reports TCR Vbeta CDR3 sequencing of fewer than 150 peripheral blood samples: under 45 ophthalmopathy, under 80 hyperthyroidism and around 17 progressor patients.

Source: peripheral blood mononuclear cells (PBMCs), taken at new diagnosis, from a patient treated with antithyroid drugs. In this chain, TRBV12-3 or TRBV12-4 is recombined with TRBJ1-5; the D segment cannot be called with confidence. The receptor's source is a man in his late teens or twenties with Graves disease. Donor details come from another sample of the same person, matched by shared clones. The CDR3 protein: CASSPLKAGNQPQHF. The DNA sequence is given as TGTGCCAGCAGCCCACTAAAGGCGGGCAATCAGCCCCAGCATTTT.